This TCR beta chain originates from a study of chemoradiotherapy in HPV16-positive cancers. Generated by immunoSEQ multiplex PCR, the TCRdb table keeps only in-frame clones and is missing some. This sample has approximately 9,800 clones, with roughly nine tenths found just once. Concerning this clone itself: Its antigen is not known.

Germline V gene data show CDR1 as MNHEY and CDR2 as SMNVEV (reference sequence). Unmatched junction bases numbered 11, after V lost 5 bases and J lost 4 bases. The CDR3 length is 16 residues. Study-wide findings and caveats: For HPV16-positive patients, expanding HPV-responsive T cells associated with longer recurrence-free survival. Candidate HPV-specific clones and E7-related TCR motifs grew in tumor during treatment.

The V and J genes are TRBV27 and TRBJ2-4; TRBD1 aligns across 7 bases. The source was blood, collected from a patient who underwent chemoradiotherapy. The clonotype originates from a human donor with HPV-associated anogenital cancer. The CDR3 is CASSLQNRGSKNIQYF. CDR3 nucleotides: TGTGCCAGCAGTCTCCAAAACAGGGGATCAAAAAACATTCAGTACTTC.